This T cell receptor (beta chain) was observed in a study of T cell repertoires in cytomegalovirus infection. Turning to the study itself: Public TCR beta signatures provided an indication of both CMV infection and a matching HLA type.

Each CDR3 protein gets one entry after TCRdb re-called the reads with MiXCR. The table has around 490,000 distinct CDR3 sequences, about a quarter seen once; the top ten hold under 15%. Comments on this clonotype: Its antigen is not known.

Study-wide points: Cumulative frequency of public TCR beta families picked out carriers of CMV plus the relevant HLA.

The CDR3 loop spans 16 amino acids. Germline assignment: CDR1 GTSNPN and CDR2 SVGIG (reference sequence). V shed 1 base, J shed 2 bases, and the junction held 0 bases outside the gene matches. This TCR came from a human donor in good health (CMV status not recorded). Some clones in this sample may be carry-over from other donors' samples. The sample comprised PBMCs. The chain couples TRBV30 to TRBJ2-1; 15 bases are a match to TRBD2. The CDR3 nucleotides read TGTGCCTGGAGTGGGACTAGCGGGAGGGCCTACAATGAGCAGTTCTTC. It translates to CAWSGTSGRAYNEQFF.